The clone carrying this T cell receptor beta chain occurred many times. The data were taken from a study of HIV-infected patients and healthy controls. TCRdb ran MiXCR on the 5' RACE reads and lists one entry per CDR3 protein. There are about 67,000 distinct CDR3 sequences in the sample; about 15% occur only once, and approximately 5.3% lies in the top ten. This CDR3 contains 12 residues. With V trimmed by 6 bases and J by 7 bases, 3 bases remained unmatched. Sequences were obtained from CD4+ T cells from blood. The clonotype was recovered from a human donor in good health. This chain joins TRBV12-3 or TRBV12-4 and TRBJ1-3; TRBD1 aligns across 7 bases. The CDR3 reads CASRYRGNTIYF. DNA of the CDR3: TGTGCCAGCAGATACAGGGGTAACACCATATATTTT.